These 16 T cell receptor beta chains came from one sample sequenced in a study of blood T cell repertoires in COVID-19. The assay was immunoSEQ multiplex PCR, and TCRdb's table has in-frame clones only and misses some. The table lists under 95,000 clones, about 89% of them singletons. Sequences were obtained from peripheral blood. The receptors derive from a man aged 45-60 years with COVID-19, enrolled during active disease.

Here the CDR3 DNA reads TGTGCCAGCACCGACGGGTCAACTAATGAAAAACTGTTTTTT. This sequence encodes CASTDGSTNEKLFF. V usage is TRBV7-2 and J usage is TRBJ1-4, with unresolved D. The CDR3 covers 14 residues. Germline CDR1 reads SGHTA; CDR2 reads FQGNSA. V lost 7 bases and J 0 bases, leaving 9 bases between the germline ends.

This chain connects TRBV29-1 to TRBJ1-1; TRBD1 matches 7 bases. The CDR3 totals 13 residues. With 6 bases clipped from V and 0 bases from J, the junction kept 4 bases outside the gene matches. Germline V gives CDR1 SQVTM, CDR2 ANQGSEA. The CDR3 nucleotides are TGCAGCGTGGCGGGACAGATGAACACTGAAGCTTTCTTT. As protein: CSVAGQMNTEAFF.

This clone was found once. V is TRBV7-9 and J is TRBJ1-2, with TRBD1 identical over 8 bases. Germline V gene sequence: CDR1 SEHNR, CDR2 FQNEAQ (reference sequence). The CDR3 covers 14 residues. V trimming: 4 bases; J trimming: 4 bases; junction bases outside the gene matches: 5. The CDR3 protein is CASSSGQGFYGYTF. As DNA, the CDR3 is TGTGCCAGCAGCTCCGGACAGGGCTTCTATGGCTACACCTTC.

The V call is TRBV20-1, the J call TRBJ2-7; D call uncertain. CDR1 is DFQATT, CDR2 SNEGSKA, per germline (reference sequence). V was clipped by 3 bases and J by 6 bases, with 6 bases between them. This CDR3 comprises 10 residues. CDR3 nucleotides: TGCAGTGCTAGTGACGGCGAGCAGTACGTC. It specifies CSASDGEQYV.

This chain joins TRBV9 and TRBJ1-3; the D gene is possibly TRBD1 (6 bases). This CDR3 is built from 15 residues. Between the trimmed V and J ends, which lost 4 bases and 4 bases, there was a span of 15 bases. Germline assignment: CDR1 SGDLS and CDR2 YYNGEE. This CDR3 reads CASSPLRGLGNTIYF. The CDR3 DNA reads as TGTGCCAGCAGCCCACTCAGGGGTCTCGGAAACACCATATATTTT.

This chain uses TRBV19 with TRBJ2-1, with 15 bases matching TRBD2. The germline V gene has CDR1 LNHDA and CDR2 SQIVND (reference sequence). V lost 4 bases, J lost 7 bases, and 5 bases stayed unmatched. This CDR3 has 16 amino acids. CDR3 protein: CASSRRGLAGGNEQFF. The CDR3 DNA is TGTGCCAGTAGTAGGAGAGGACTAGCGGGAGGGAATGAGCAGTTCTTC.

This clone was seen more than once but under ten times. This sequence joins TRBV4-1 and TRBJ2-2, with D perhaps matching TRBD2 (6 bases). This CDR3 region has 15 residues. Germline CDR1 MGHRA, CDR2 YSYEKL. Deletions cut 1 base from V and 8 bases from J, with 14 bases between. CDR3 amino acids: CASSQGARGRGELFF. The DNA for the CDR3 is TGCGCCAGCAGCCAAGGGGCACGGGGGAGAGGGGAGCTGTTTTTT.

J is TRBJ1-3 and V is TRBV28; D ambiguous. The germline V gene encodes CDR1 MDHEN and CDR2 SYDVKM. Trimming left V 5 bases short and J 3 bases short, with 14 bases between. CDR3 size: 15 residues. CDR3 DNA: TGTGCCAGCAGTACCTCGAGCGGCGGTGGAAACACCATATATTTT. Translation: CASSTSSGGGNTIYF.

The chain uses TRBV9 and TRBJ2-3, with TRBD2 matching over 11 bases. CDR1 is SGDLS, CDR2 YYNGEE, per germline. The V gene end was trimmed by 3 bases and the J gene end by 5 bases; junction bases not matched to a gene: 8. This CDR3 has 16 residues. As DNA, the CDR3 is TGTGCCAGCAGCGCTATAGCGGGAGGGCTGGGAGATACGCAGTATTTT. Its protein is CASSAIAGGLGDTQYF.

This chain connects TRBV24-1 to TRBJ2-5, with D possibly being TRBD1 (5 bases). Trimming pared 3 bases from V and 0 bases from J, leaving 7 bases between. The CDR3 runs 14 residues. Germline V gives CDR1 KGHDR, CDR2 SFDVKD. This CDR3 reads CATSDRQYQETQYF. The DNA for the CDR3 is TGTGCCACCAGTGATCGACAGTACCAAGAGACCCAGTACTTC.

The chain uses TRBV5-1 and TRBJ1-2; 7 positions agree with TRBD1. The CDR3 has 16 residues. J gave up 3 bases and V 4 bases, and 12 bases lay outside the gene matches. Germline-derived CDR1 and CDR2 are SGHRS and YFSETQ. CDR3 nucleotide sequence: TGCGCCAGCAGCGGGAGCGGCAGGGGGAAGGACTATGGCTACACCTTC. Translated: CASSGSGRGKDYGYTF. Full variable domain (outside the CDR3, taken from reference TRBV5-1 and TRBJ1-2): KAGVTQTPRYLIKTRGQQVTLSCSPISGHRSVSWYQQTPGQGLQFLFEYFSETQRNKGNFPGRFSGRQFSNSRSEMNVSTLELGDSALYLCASSGSGRGKDYGYTFGSGTRLTVV.

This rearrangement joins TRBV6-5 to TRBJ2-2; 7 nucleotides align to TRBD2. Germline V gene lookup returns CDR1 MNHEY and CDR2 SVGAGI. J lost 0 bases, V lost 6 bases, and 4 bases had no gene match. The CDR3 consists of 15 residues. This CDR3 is CASSPSGANTGELFF. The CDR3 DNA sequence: TGTGCCAGCAGCCCCAGCGGGGCGAACACCGGGGAGCTGTTTTTT.

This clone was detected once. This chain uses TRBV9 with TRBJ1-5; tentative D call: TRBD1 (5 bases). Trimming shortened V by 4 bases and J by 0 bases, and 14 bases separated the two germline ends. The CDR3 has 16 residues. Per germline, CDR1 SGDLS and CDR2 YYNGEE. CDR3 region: CASSPGTDYSNQPQHF. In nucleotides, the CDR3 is TGTGCCAGCAGCCCCGGGACGGACTATAGCAATCAGCCCCAGCATTTT.

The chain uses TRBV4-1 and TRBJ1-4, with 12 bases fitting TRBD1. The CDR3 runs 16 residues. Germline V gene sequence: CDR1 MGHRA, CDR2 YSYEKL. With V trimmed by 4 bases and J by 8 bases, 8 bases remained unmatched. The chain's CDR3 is CASSRQPGQGAEKLFF. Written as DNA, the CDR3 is TGCGCCAGCAGCCGGCAGCCGGGACAGGGGGCAGAAAAACTGTTTTTT.

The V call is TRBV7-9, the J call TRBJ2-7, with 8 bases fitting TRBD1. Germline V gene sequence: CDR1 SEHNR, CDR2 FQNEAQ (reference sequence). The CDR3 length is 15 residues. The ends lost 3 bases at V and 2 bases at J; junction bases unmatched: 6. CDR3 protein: CASSFTGGQAYEQYF. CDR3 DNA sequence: TGTGCCAGCAGCTTTACAGGGGGGCAGGCCTACGAGCAGTACTTC.

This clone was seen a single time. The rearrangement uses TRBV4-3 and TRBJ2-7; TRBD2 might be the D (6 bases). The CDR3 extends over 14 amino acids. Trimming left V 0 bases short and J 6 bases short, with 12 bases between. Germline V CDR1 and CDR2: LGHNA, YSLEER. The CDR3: CASSQDLLGGEQYF. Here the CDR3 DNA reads TGCGCCAGCAGCCAAGATCTCCTGGGGGGCGAGCAGTACTTC.